This T cell receptor beta chain was recorded in a study of T cells in Graves' hyperthyroidism and ophthalmopathy (dated by TCRdb to the late 2010s). For context, the study as a whole: Peripheral blood was sampled at the time of initial diagnosis, prior to any treatment. To identify distinguishing TCR V-J signatures, a discovery cohort of about a hundred patients was used, comprising under 45 with Graves' ophthalmopathy and around 57 with stable Graves' hyperthyroidism. An independent validation cohort of under 20 hyperthyroidism patients and more than 15 patients who later progressed to ophthalmopathy tested prospective prediction of ophthalmopathy. The 100 discovery patients were randomly split 7:3 into training and test sets. In more than 5 Graves' hyperthyroidism patients, the study also compared T-cell repertoires from thyroid tissue with T-cell repertoires from blood. After blood sampling, hyperthyroidism patients were treated with methimazole at a starting dose of 30 mg daily, and ophthalmopathy patients were treated with high-dose intravenous methylprednisolone. The paper reports TCR Vbeta CDR3 sequencing of about 140 peripheral blood samples: fewer than 50 ophthalmopathy, over 70 hyperthyroidism and 17 progressor patients. The study at large found these results: A model built on a 13 V-J signature distinguished ophthalmopathy from stable hyperthyroidism, reaching 85% to 90% sensitivity and about 81% specificity in cross-validation and 80%/75% in testing. Sample size was not statistically predetermined, and investigators were not blinded to group allocation. Most expanded thyroid clonotypes (frequency above 0.001) were also detected in blood, suggesting blood repertoires may reflect thyroid immune responses. In validation, the model predicted progression to ophthalmopathy a median of 6.5 months before onset, with about 71% sensitivity and roughly 77% specificity.

This clonotype appeared many times. This clone's antigen is unknown. No base quality information exists; no much larger clone differs at one position. Amplification of TCR beta CDR3 regions was carried out from RNA transcripts. The first round of RT-PCR for the TCR CDR3 was performed with the HTBI primer set and the Qiagen OneStep RT-PCR kit. Libraries were constructed in a second round of multiplex PCR, after which size selection and purification were performed. The libraries were sequenced on an Illumina HiSeq2000 using paired-end 100 bp reads. Concerning the study's data processing: SOAPnuke was used to process the raw data, removing reads that contained adapters or uncalled bases, had a mean Phred below 15, or lacked an exact match to the constant primer or identifier. High-quality paired reads were merged with COPE v1.2.5, and unique nucleotide sequences were defined as clonotypes. MiTCR v1.1 was used to align the clonotypes against IMGT TRBV, TRBD and TRBJ reference segments. Analysis was restricted to V-J combinations with a frequency above 0.0001, which covered approximately 99% of repertoires. The TCS score was defined as the ratio of F50 (clonal expansion) to E x V (chaos), calculated using BLOSUM62-based TCRdist between CDR3 peptides within each V-J. Welch's t-statistics and random forest reduced just over 500 V-J features to 10 to 15, which were used in a naive Bayes classifier (R e1071). The raw public reads went through TCRdb reprocessing: fastp at Q25, MiXCR clone calling, in-frame beta chains kept. Every CDR3 protein is listed once, alongside the most common genes and DNA of its rows. It is TCRdb's table, rather than the study itself, that gives the V and J calls and clone size. Across this sample there are fewer than 700,000 distinct CDR3 sequences, with roughly 17% seen only once. 3.5% to 4% of the sample is in the top ten clones.

A patient counted as having stable Graves' hyperthyroidism if no progression to ophthalmopathy occurred over 18 months of follow-up. Hyperthyroidism patients were newly diagnosed, with disease duration under 2 months, and aged 18 to 65 years. The study excluded patients with uncontrolled infections, other autoimmune diseases, pregnancy or lactation. Diagnoses were based on clinical symptoms, serum thyroxine and TRAb, thyroid ultrasound and orbital computed tomography. PBMCs were isolated from about 9 ml of fresh peripheral blood by Ficoll-Paque density gradient centrifugation. Trizol reagent was used to extract total RNA, and RNA quality was then checked on an Agilent 2100 Bioanalyzer. The receptor comes from a woman in her 30s with Graves' hyperthyroidism. Sequencing was done on a sample of blood.

The CDR3 loop reads CASTERGGTGGNYGYTF. The sequenced DNA: TGTGCCAGCACCGAAAGGGGGGGGACAGGCGGTAACTATGGCTACACCTTC. This chain joins TRBV6-1 to TRBJ1-2, with 8 junctional bases fitting TRBD1. CDR1 is given as MNHNS and CDR2 as SASEGT, both from the germline V gene. CDR3 length: 17 amino acids, cysteine to phenylalanine. Only the CDR3 part of the read is kept: 51 bases, read in frame from the first base. Clipping removes 7 bases from V and 1 base from J, with 14 as the unmatched junction base count.